This T cell receptor beta chain was captured in a study of T-cell reconstitution after alpha-beta-depleted transplantation in children. Study-level findings and limits: There were reportedly several hundred expanded graft clones from which alpha-beta T cells came about two months after transplant. Certain patients had high TCRbeta diversity at day 60, and it came from recipient T cells and thymic progenitors that survived.

Points on this clonotype: Its target is not known.

Trimming cost V 5 bases and J 3 bases; bases outside gene matches: 6. From germline, CDR1 is SGHDN and CDR2 FVKESK. The CDR3 runs to 14 residues. Library preparation (for TCRbeta) was performed with unique molecular identifiers. Via MiXCR, TCRdb re-called the PCR reads, giving one row per CDR3 protein. Of about a million distinct CDR3 sequences listed, about 31% are singletons. This receptor was obtained from a boy younger than two who had a stem cell transplant for SCID, so the T cells may come from the graft donor. The V call is TRBV14, the J call TRBJ2-7; 8 bases map to TRBD1. The material sequenced was PBMCs, mostly from graft donor cells, taken 360 days after TCRalphabeta/CD19-depleted stem cell transplant. CDR3 in amino acids: CASSTDRVHYEQYF. CDR3 in DNA: TGTGCCAGCAGCACGGACAGGGTTCACTACGAGCAGTACTTC.